These T cell receptor beta chains were read from a single sample in a study of cytomegalovirus exposure and HLA in healthy donors. The repertoire was sequenced with immunoSEQ multiplex PCR; TCRdb's copy has only in-frame clones and lacks some. This repertoire shows 160,000 or so clones, roughly 84% found once; its top ten account for under 1.1%. Sequencing input: PBMCs. All receptors derive from a young man in good health and CMV-seronegative. Both conserved end residues are part of each CDR3. The D gene is left open where the match is weak. The size of a clone is reported for some rows only, either as once, few or many, or as a class for expanded clones.

d_call	clone_size	j_call	cdr3_length	v_call	cdr3_nt	cdr3_aa
TRBD2	NA	TRBJ2-3	15	TRBV2	TGTGCCAGCAGTGAAGTGCGGGTTGCGGGAGGTACGCAGTATTTT	CASSEVRVAGGTQYF
NA	NA	TRBJ1-2	13	TRBV4-3	TGCGCCAGCAGCCAGACAGCCTTCTATGGCTACACCTTC	CASSQTAFYGYTF
NA	NA	TRBJ1-2	14	TRBV28	TGTGCCAGCGAGGGAGTTCCCCCGGGCTATGGCTACACCTTC	CASEGVPPGYGYTF
NA	NA	TRBJ2-6	15	TRBV18	TGTGCCAGCTCGGTGACAGGTTCTAGGGCCAACGTCCTGACTTTC	CASSVTGSRANVLTF
NA	few	TRBJ1-6	16	TRBV15	TGTGCCACCAGCAGAGATATCGACAGCTATAATTCACCCCTCCACTTT	CATSRDIDSYNSPLHF
NA	NA	TRBJ2-7	12	TRBV7-8	TGTGCCAGCAGCTACAGCTCCTACGAGCAGTACTTC	CASSYSSYEQYF
NA	NA	TRBJ1-1	14	TRBV30	TGTGCCTGGAGGCCGGGGCTACGGGGGACTGAAGCTTTCTTT	CAWRPGLRGTEAFF
TRBD1	NA	TRBJ2-2	15	TRBV27	TGTGCCAGCAGTTTCGACAGGGGAAGAACCGGGGAGCTGTTTTTT	CASSFDRGRTGELFF
TRBD1	NA	TRBJ2-7	14	TRBV5-1	TGCGCCAGTTCTTCACAGGGGACCCCCTACGAGCAGTACTTC	CASSSQGTPYEQYF
TRBD2	NA	TRBJ2-5	15	TRBV4-2	TGTGCCAGCAGCCTTAATTTAGCGGGGGCCGGGGAGCAGTACTTC	CASSLNLAGAGEQYF
NA	NA	TRBJ1-2	16	TRBV14	TGTGCCAGCAGCCGCACCGACTTCAGGGGCTTCTATGGCTACACCTTC	CASSRTDFRGFYGYTF
NA	NA	TRBJ1-6	14	TRBV2	TGTGCCAGCAGCAGAGGGAAGAATAATTCACCCCTCCACTTT	CASSRGKNNSPLHF
TRBD1	NA	TRBJ2-7	15	TRBV12-5	TGTGCTAGTGGCCCAGAACAGGGGTCCCTCTACGAGCAGTACTTC	CASGPEQGSLYEQYF
NA	few	TRBJ1-1	15	TRBV11-1	TGTGCCAGCAGCCCTCTGGGGGGTGCGAACACTGAAGCTTTCTTT	CASSPLGGANTEAFF
TRBD2	NA	TRBJ2-3	14	TRBV27	TGTGCCAGCAATCCAGGGACTAGCGGGGATACGCAGTATTTT	CASNPGTSGDTQYF
NA	NA	TRBJ2-7	15	TRBV19	TGTGCCAGTAGTATGAAGACAGGTACCTCCTACGAGCAGTACTTC	CASSMKTGTSYEQYF
TRBD1	NA	TRBJ1-1	14	TRBV30	TGTGCCTGGAGGGACAGGGGGCAGGACACTGAAGCTTTCTTT	CAWRDRGQDTEAFF
NA	NA	TRBJ2-2	13	TRBV6-5	TGTGCCAGCAGTATGGAGGGGACCGGGGAGCTGTTTTTT	CASSMEGTGELFF
NA	NA	TRBJ1-4	16	TRBV7-9	TGTGCCAGCAGCTTAGCGCGGGCGCCCTTTAATGAAAAACTGTTTTTT	CASSLARAPFNEKLFF
NA	once	TRBJ2-2	13	TRBV29-1	TGCAGCGTCGATTCAGATAACACCGGGGAGCTGTTTTTT	CSVDSDNTGELFF
NA	NA	TRBJ1-1	14	TRBV28	TGTGCCAGCAGTTTGAGGCCTATGAACACTGAAGCTTTCTTT	CASSLRPMNTEAFF
TRBD2	NA	TRBJ2-5	17	TRBV5-4	TGTGCCAGCAGCTTTGTCGAGGGCGGGGGGCTGAAAGAGACCCAGTACTTC	CASSFVEGGGLKETQYF
NA	NA	TRBJ2-7	15	TRBV7-6	TGTGCCAGCAGCTTAAGGCCGGACTTGACCTACGAGCAGTACTTC	CASSLRPDLTYEQYF
TRBD1	NA	TRBJ1-2	14	TRBV28	TGTGCCAGCAGTGGACAGGCCGGGCACTATGGCTACACCTTC	CASSGQAGHYGYTF
TRBD1	NA	TRBJ1-4	15	TRBV28	TGTGCCAGCAGTTTCCGACAGGGTGGGGATGAAAAACTGTTTTTT	CASSFRQGGDEKLFF
NA	NA	TRBJ1-1	14	TRBV11-1	TGTGCCAGCAGCCGCCTCCGGGGGACGACTGAAGCTTTCTTT	CASSRLRGTTEAFF
TRBD1	NA	TRBJ2-7	15	TRBV6-5	TGTGCCAGCAGCAAAGACAGGGGGAGCTCCTACGAGCAGTACTTC	CASSKDRGSSYEQYF